This T cell receptor (beta chain) was identified in a study of T cells in Graves' hyperthyroidism and ophthalmopathy. This clonotype was seen ten or more times. Amplified TCR beta CDR3 regions came from RNA transcripts. A first-round RT-PCR of the TCR CDR3 used the HTBI primer set. MiXCR, run by TCRdb on the multiplex PCR reads, gives a single entry per CDR3 protein. Of roughly 640,000 distinct CDR3 sequences listed, around 16% were seen once; the top ten hold 3% to 4%. Germline CDR1 and CDR2: MDHEN and SYDVKM. V lost 5 bases, J lost 5 bases, and 12 bases lay in between. This CDR3 contains 13 residues.

This receptor was identified in a woman in her thirties or forties with Graves' ophthalmopathy. The sequenced sample consisted of blood. This chain joins TRBV28 and TRBJ2-5, with no clear D. In DNA form, the CDR3 reads TGTGCCAGCAGTGACACCGGCCGGGAGACCCAGTACTTC. Translation gives CASSDTGRETQYF.